These T cell receptor beta chains were read from a single sample in a study of blood T cell repertoires in COVID-19. Generated by immunoSEQ multiplex PCR, the TCRdb table keeps only in-frame clones and is missing some. Of 40,000 to 50,000 clones detected, around 84% appear once; the ten largest clones hold 55% to 60%. The specimen was peripheral blood. These receptors were taken from a man between 65 and 80 years old with acute or convalescent COVID-19. Both conserved end residues are part of each CDR3. The D gene is left open where the match is weak. A clone size is listed for some rows: how often the clone was seen (once, few, many), or a class if it is expanded.

J	D	V	size	CDR3	DNA
TRBJ1-2	TRBD1	TRBV19	-	CASSPPTSGTGVANYGYTF	TGTGCCAGTAGCCCACCGACCTCCGGGACAGGCGTAGCTAACTATGGCTACACCTTC
TRBJ1-2	-	TRBV6-2/TRBV6-3	-	CASSRREPNYGYTF	TGTGCCAGCAGTAGAAGGGAGCCAAACTATGGCTACACCTTC
TRBJ2-6	-	TRBV4-2	-	CASSQDQGLPGANVLTF	TGTGCCAGCAGCCAAGATCAGGGACTCCCTGGGGCCAACGTCCTGACTTTC
TRBJ2-1	TRBD2	TRBV7-8	-	CASSLGWLAGGPGNEQFF	TGTGCCAGCAGCTTAGGGTGGCTAGCGGGAGGGCCGGGGAATGAGCAGTTCTTC
TRBJ2-5	TRBD1	TRBV29-1	-	CSAQQGVETQYF	TGCAGCGCTCAACAGGGGGTAGAGACCCAGTACTTC
TRBJ1-1	TRBD1	TRBV29-1	once	CSVESGQGGDTEAFF	TGCAGCGTTGAATCAGGACAGGGAGGTGACACTGAAGCTTTCTTT
TRBJ2-7	-	TRBV4-2	-	CASSPKDGQTSYEQYF	TGTGCCAGCAGCCCCAAAGATGGACAGACCTCCTACGAGCAGTACTTC
TRBJ1-1	TRBD1	TRBV18	-	CASSGQGNGEAFF	TGTGCCAGCTCGGGACAGGGTAACGGTGAAGCTTTCTTT
TRBJ1-1	-	TRBV14	-	CASSRYLNTEAFF	TGTGCCAGCAGCCGGTACTTGAACACTGAAGCTTTCTTT
TRBJ1-5	TRBD1	TRBV10-3	-	CAISESRTGENQPQHF	TGTGCCATCAGTGAGTCTAGGACAGGGGAGAATCAGCCCCAGCATTTT
TRBJ2-7	-	TRBV21-1	-	CASTCFGGDEQYF	TGTGCCAGCACCTGTTTTGGGGGCGACGAGCAGTACTTC
TRBJ2-7	-	TRBV5-1	-	CASSLPGAYEQYF	TGCGCCAGCAGCTTGCCAGGTGCCTACGAGCAGTACTTC
TRBJ2-2	TRBD2	TRBV13	-	CASSPTGDLGLAPTGELFF	TGTGCCAGCAGCCCAACGGGCGATCTGGGACTAGCGCCCACCGGGGAGCTGTTTTTT
TRBJ2-2	-	TRBV6-6	-	CASGGIGELFF	TGTGCCAGCGGAGGGATCGGGGAGCTGTTTTTT
TRBJ2-7	TRBD2	TRBV6-2/TRBV6-3	-	CASSYTGGFNEQYF	TGTGCCAGCAGTTACACCGGGGGGTTCAACGAGCAGTACTTC
TRBJ2-2	-	TRBV6-5	-	CASSSSLGGTGELFF	TGTGCCAGCAGTTCCAGCCTAGGGGGCACCGGGGAGCTGTTTTTT
TRBJ2-1	-	TRBV6-1	-	CASSEIPYNEQFF	TGTGCCAGCAGTGAAATCCCGTACAATGAGCAGTTCTTC
TRBJ2-6	TRBD1	TRBV11-3	once	CASSPRFGTGGSGANVLTF	TGTGCCAGCAGCCCACGTTTCGGGACAGGGGGCTCTGGGGCCAACGTCCTGACTTTC
TRBJ2-1	TRBD2	TRBV10-3	-	CAISDPGLAGRSSYNEQFF	TGTGCCATCAGTGATCCGGGACTAGCGGGAAGGAGCTCCTACAATGAGCAGTTCTTC
TRBJ2-1	-	TRBV7-7	-	CASSVYSPGENEQFF	TGTGCCAGCAGCGTATATTCTCCAGGGGAAAATGAGCAGTTCTTC
TRBJ2-5	-	TRBV5-1	-	CASSLAQGPQETQYF	TGCGCCAGCAGCTTGGCCCAGGGTCCACAAGAGACCCAGTACTTC
TRBJ2-3	-	TRBV18	-	CASSPPTSTDTQYF	TGTGCCAGCTCACCACCGACAAGCACAGATACGCAGTATTTT
TRBJ1-5	TRBD1	TRBV6-5	once	CASSRDRANQPQHF	TGTGCCAGCAGCCGGGACAGGGCAAATCAGCCCCAGCATTTT
TRBJ1-2	-	TRBV5-6	-	CASSLAFGGGYTF	TGTGCCAGCAGCTTGGCCTTCGGGGGTGGCTACACCTTC
TRBJ2-3	TRBD2	TRBV6-1	once	CASSDALAVGDTQYF	TGTGCCAGCAGTGATGCGCTAGCGGTGGGAGATACGCAGTATTTT
TRBJ1-5	-	TRBV10-3	-	CAISDVGGNQPQHF	TGTGCCATCAGTGATGTGGGAGGCAATCAGCCCCAGCATTTT
TRBJ2-1	TRBD2	TRBV28	-	CASSGAGVNEQFF	TGTGCCAGTAGCGGAGCGGGAGTCAATGAGCAGTTCTTC
TRBJ1-2	TRBD1	TRBV9	-	CASSAGQGTYGYTF	TGTGCCAGCAGCGCCGGACAGGGTACCTATGGCTACACCTTC
TRBJ2-3	TRBD2	TRBV9	few	CASSVQGLAGGLDTQYF	TGTGCCAGCAGCGTACAGGGACTAGCGGGAGGTTTAGATACGCAGTATTTT
TRBJ2-3	TRBD1	TRBV7-2	-	CASSYRDRGTDTQYF	TGTGCCAGCAGCTACCGGGACAGGGGGACAGATACGCAGTATTTT
TRBJ1-1	-	TRBV29-1	-	CSVEEQANTEAFF	TGCAGCGTTGAAGAACAGGCGAACACTGAAGCTTTCTTT
TRBJ1-1	-	TRBV3-1/TRBV3-2	once	CASSLRAQNTEAFF	TGTGCCAGCAGCCTAAGAGCCCAGAACACTGAAGCTTTCTTT
TRBJ2-2	TRBD2	TRBV27	-	CASSRETSLGQTGELFF	TGTGCCAGCAGCCGAGAGACTAGCCTTGGCCAAACCGGGGAGCTGTTTTTT
TRBJ1-2	-	TRBV19	-	CASNDRGAHYGYTF	TGTGCCAGTAATGACCGGGGGGCGCACTATGGCTACACCTTC
TRBJ1-5	TRBD1	TRBV29-1	-	CSARQGGDQPQHF	TGCAGCGCCCGACAGGGGGGGGATCAGCCCCAGCATTTT
TRBJ2-3	-	TRBV11-3	-	CASSHRDIADTQYF	TGTGCCAGCAGCCACCGGGACATTGCAGATACGCAGTATTTT
TRBJ2-5	-	TRBV4-3	-	CASSQDVGAQETQYF	TGCGCCAGCAGCCAAGACGTGGGGGCCCAAGAGACCCAGTACTTC
TRBJ1-1	-	TRBV7-6	-	CASSPQPSMNTEAFF	TGTGCCAGCAGCCCACAGCCGTCCATGAACACTGAAGCTTTCTTT
TRBJ2-1	TRBD2	TRBV3-1/TRBV3-2	-	CASGLAGPSYNEQFF	TGTGCCAGCGGGCTAGCGGGACCCTCCTACAATGAGCAGTTCTTC
TRBJ2-3	TRBD2	TRBV7-2	-	CASSLNLAGTSGDTQYF	TGTGCCAGCAGCTTAAATCTAGCGGGGACCTCCGGGGATACGCAGTATTTT
TRBJ1-4	-	TRBV4-2	-	CASSQERVLMDEKLFF	TGTGCCAGCAGCCAAGAGAGGGTTCTAATGGATGAAAAACTGTTTTTT
TRBJ1-5	-	TRBV7-9	few	CASSPSGGRFLGNQPQHF	TGTGCCAGCAGCCCCTCGGGGGGGCGCTTTTTGGGCAATCAGCCCCAGCATTTT
TRBJ1-5	-	TRBV10-3	-	CATLPEASHQPQHF	TGTGCCACACTACCAGAGGCCAGTCATCAGCCCCAGCATTTT
TRBJ2-7	-	TRBV3-1/TRBV3-2	few	CASSRTTGFDEQYF	TGTGCCAGCAGCCGAACCACAGGGTTCGACGAGCAGTACTTC
TRBJ1-1	-	TRBV28	-	CASSLGQGFPEAFF	TGTGCCAGCAGTTTAGGTCAGGGGTTCCCTGAAGCTTTCTTT
TRBJ1-1	-	TRBV7-9	-	CASRTEVEGTEAFF	TGTGCCAGCAGGACTGAGGTTGAAGGCACTGAAGCTTTCTTT
TRBJ1-1	-	TRBV2	few	CASSDEINTEAFF	TGTGCCAGCAGTGATGAGATTAACACTGAAGCTTTCTTT
TRBJ1-1	TRBD1	TRBV10-3	-	CATTGQGAHTEAFF	TGTGCCACGACGGGACAGGGGGCTCACACTGAAGCTTTCTTT
TRBJ2-2	-	TRBV5-1	-	CASSPGTPNTGELFF	TGCGCCAGCAGCCCCGGGACTCCGAACACCGGGGAGCTGTTTTTT
TRBJ2-7	TRBD2	TRBV7-2	-	CASSLTSGGPYEQYF	TGTGCCAGCAGCCTGACTAGCGGGGGGCCCTACGAGCAGTACTTC
TRBJ1-1	TRBD1	TRBV28	once	CASRPRQGAMAEAFF	TGTGCCAGCAGACCCAGACAGGGGGCTATGGCTGAAGCTTTCTTT
TRBJ2-5	-	TRBV5-1	few	CASSNWGGAETQYF	TGCGCCAGCAGCAACTGGGGGGGGGCTGAGACCCAGTACTTC
TRBJ1-5	TRBD1	TRBV6-1	once	CASSEGRGGGQPQHF	TGTGCCAGCAGTGAAGGTCGAGGGGGCGGGCAGCCCCAGCATTTT
TRBJ2-6	TRBD2	TRBV19	-	CASSIVGSGRIGANVLTF	TGTGCCAGTAGTATAGTCGGTAGCGGGAGAATTGGGGCCAACGTCCTGACTTTC
TRBJ2-5	TRBD2	TRBV5-4	-	CASSSGLAGRRETQYF	TGTGCCAGCAGCAGCGGACTAGCGGGAAGGCGGGAGACCCAGTACTTC
TRBJ1-1	TRBD1	TRBV11-2	-	CASSLGLWGQPHTEAFF	TGTGCCAGCAGCTTGGGGCTATGGGGACAGCCTCACACTGAAGCTTTCTTT
TRBJ2-2	-	TRBV5-1	once	CASSLAVAVNTGELFF	TGCGCCAGCAGCTTGGCTGTAGCGGTGAACACCGGGGAGCTGTTTTTT